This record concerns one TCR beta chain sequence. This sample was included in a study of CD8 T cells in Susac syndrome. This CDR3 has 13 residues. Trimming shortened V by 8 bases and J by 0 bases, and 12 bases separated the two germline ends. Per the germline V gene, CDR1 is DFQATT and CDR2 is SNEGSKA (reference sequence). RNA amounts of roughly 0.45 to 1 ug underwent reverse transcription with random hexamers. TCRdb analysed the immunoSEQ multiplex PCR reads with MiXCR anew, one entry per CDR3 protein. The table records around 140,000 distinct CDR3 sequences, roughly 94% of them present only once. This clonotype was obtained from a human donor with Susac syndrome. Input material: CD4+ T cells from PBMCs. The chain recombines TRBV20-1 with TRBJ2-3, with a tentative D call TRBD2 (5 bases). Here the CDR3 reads CSRGDHSTDTQYF. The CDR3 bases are TGCAGTCGGGGTGACCATAGCACAGATACGCAGTATTTT.